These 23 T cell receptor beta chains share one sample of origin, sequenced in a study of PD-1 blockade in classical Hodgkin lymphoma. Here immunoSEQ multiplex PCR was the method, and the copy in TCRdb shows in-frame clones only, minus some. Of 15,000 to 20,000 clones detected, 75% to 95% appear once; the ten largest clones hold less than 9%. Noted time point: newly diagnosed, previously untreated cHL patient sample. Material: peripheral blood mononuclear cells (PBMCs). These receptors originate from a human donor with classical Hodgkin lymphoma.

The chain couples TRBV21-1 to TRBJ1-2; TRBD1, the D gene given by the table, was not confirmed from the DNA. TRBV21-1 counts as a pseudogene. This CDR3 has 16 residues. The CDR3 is CASSKLTGPPGGGYTF. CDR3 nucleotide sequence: TGTGCCAGCAGCAAACTGACAGGTCCGCCAGGAGGTGGCTACACCTTC.

In DNA, the CDR3 is TGTGCCAGTAGTATAACCAGATCAGACAATCAGCCCCAGCATTTT. Amino acids: CASSITRSDNQPQHF. This chain connects TRBV19 to TRBJ1-5; D remains ambiguous. The CDR3 spans 15 residues. Deletions cut 2 bases from V and 3 bases from J, with 11 bases between. Looked up from germline, CDR1 is LNHDA and CDR2 is SQIVND (reference sequence).

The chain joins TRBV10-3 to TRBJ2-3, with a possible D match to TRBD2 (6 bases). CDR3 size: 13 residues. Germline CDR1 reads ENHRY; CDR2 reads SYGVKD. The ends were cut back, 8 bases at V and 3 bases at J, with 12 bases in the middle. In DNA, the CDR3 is TGTGCCATCGGCGGGAAAAGGACAGATACGCAGTATTTT. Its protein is CAIGGKRTDTQYF.

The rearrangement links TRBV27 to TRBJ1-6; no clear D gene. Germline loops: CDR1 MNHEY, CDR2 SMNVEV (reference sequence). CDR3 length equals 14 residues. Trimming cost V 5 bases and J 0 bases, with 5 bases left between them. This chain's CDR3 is CASSPYSYNSPLHF. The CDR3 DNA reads TGTGCCAGCAGTCCATACTCCTATAATTCACCCCTCCACTTT.

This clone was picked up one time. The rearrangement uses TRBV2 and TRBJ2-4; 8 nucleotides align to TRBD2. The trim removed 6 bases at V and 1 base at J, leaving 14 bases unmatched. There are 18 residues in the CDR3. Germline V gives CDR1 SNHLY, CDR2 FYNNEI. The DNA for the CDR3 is TGTGCCAGCAGGGTACTGCGCGGGGGGAGGATGGCCAAAAACATTCAGTACTTC. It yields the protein CASRVLRGGRMAKNIQYF.

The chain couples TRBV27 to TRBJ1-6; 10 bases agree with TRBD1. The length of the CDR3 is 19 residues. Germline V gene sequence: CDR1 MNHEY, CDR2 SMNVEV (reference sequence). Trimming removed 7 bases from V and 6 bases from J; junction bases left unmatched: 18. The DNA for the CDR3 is TGTGCCAGCAAGACCAACCTACCCGGACAGGGGGAATCTAATTCACCCCTCCACTTT. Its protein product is CASKTNLPGQGESNSPLHF.

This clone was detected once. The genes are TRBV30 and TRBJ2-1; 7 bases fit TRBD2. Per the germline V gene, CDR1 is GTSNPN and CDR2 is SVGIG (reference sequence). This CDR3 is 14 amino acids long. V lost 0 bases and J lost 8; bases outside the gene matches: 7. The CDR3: CAWSVGRATDEQFF. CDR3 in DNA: TGTGCCTGGAGTGTTGGGAGGGCGACCGATGAGCAGTTCTTC.

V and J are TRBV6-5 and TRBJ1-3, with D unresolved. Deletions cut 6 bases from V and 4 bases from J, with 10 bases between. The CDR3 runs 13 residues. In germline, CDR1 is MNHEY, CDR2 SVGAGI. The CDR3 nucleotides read TGTGCCAGCAGCCCGGGTTGGGGAAACACCATATATTTT. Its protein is CASSPGWGNTIYF.

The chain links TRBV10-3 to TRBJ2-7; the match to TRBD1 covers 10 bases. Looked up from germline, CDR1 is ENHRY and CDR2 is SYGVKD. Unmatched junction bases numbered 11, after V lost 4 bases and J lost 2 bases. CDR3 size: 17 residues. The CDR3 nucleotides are TGTGCCATCAGTGGTGGGAAGGGACAGGGGTTAGCCTACGAGCAGTACTTC. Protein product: CAISGGKGQGLAYEQYF.

The CDR3 DNA is TGCGCCAGCAGCTTGTACCCCTCCGGGGAGCTGTTTTTT. It translates to CASSLYPSGELFF. V usage is TRBV5-1 and J usage is TRBJ2-2; D remains unclear. Germline values: CDR1 SGHRS, CDR2 YFSETQ. This CDR3 is 13 amino acids long. Trimming shortened V by 1 base and J by 6 bases, and 7 bases separated the two germline ends.

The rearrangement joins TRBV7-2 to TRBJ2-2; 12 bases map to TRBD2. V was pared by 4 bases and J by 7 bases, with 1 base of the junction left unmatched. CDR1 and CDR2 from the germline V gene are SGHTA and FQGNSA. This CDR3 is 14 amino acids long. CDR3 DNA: TGTGCCAGCAGCTCGGGACTAGCGGGCGGGGAGCTGTTTTTT. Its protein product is CASSSGLAGGELFF.

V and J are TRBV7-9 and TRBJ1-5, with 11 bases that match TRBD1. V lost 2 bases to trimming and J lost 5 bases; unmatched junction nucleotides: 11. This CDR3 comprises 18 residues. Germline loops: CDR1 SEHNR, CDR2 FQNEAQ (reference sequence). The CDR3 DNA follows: TGTGCCAGCAGCTTATCTCCGGGACAGGGGGGGCGACATCAGCCCCAGCATTTT. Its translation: CASSLSPGQGGRHQPQHF.

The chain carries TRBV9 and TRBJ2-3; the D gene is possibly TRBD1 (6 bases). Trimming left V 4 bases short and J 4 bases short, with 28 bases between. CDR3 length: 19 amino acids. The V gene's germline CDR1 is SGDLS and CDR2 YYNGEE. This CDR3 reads CASSHQGSGETGLADTQYF. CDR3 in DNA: TGTGCCAGCAGCCATCAAGGGTCAGGGGAAACGGGTTTGGCAGATACGCAGTATTTT.

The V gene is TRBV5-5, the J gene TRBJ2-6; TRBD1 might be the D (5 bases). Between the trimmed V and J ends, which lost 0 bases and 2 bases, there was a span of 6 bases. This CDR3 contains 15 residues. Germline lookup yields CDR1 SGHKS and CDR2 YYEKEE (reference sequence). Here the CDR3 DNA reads TGTGCCAGCAGCTTGGGACAGCCTGGGGCCAACGTCCTGACTTTC. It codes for CASSLGQPGANVLTF.

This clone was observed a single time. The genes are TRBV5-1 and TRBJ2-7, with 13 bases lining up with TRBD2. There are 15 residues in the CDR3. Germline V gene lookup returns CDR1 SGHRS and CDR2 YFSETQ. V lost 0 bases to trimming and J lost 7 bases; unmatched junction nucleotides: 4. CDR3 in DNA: TGCGCCAGCAGCTTGGGAGGACTAGCGGGAGTTGAGCAGTACTTC. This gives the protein CASSLGGLAGVEQYF.

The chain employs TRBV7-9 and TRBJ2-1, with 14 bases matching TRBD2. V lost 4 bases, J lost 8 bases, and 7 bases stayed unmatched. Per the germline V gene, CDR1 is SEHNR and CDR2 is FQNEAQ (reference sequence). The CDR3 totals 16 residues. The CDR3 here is CASSYGTSGSLDEQFF. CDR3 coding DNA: TGTGCCAGCAGCTATGGGACTAGCGGGAGTTTGGATGAGCAGTTCTTC. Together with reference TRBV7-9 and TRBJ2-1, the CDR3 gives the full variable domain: DTGVSQNPRHKITKRGQNVTFRCDPISEHNRLYWYRQTLGQGPEFLTYFQNEAQLEKSRLLSDRFSAERPKGSFSTLEIQRTEQGDSAMYLCASSYGTSGSLDEQFFGPGTRLTVL.

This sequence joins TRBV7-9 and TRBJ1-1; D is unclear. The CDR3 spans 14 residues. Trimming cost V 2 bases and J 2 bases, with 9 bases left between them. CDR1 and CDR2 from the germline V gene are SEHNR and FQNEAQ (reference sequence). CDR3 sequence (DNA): TGTGCCAGCAGCTTACTTGGGTTTAACACTGAAGCTTTCTTT. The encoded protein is CASSLLGFNTEAFF. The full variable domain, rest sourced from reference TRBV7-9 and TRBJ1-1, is DTGVSQNPRHKITKRGQNVTFRCDPISEHNRLYWYRQTLGQGPEFLTYFQNEAQLEKSRLLSDRFSAERPKGSFSTLEIQRTEQGDSAMYLCASSLLGFNTEAFFGQGTRLTVV.

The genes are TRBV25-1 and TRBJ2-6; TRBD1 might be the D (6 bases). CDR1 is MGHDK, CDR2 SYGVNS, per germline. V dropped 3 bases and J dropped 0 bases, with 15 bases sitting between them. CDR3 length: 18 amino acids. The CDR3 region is CASSDRVPDSSGANVLTF. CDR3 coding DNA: TGTGCCAGCAGTGACCGGGTCCCGGACAGCTCTGGGGCCAACGTCCTGACTTTC. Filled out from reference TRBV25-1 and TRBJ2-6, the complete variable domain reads EADIYQTPRYLVIGTGKKITLECSQTMGHDKMYWYQQDPGMELHLIHYSYGVNSTEKGDLSSESTVSRIRTEHFPLTLESARPSHTSQYLCASSDRVPDSSGANVLTFGAGSRLTVL.

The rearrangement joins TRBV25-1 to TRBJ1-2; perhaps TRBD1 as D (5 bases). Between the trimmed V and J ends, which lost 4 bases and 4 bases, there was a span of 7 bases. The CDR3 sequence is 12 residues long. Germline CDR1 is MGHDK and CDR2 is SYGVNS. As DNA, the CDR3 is TGTGCCAGCAGTGGTGGGGGCTATGGCTACACCTTC. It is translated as CASSGGGYGYTF.

The CDR3 region is CASSLGAFAGELFF. The CDR3, as DNA: TGTGCCAGCAGCTTAGGAGCCTTTGCGGGGGAGCTGTTTTTT. The genes are TRBV7-8 and TRBJ2-2; D not resolved. V was shortened by 1 base and J by 8 bases, with 11 bases between the two germline ends. CDR1 is SGHVS and CDR2 is FQNEAQ in the germline V gene. The CDR3 is made up of 14 amino acids.

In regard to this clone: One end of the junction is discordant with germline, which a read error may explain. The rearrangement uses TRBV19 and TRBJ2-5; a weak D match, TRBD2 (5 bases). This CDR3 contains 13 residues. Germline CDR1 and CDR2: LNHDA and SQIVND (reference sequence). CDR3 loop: CASSVEGQETQYF. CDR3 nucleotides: TGTGCCAGTAGTGTAGAGGGCCAAGAGACCCAGTACTTC.

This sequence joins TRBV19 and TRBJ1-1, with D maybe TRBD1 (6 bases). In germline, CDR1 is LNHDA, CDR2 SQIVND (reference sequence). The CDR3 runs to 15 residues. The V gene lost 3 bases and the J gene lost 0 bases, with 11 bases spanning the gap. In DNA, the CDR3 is TGTGCCAGTAGTATCCAGGGGATATTGAACACTGAAGCTTTCTTT. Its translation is CASSIQGILNTEAFF. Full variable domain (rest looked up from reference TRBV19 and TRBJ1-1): DGGITQSPKYLFRKEGQNVTLSCEQNLNHDAMYWYRQDPGQGLRLIYYSQIVNDFQKGDIAEGYSVSREKKESFPLTVTSAQKNPTAFYLCASSIQGILNTEAFFGQGTRLTVV.

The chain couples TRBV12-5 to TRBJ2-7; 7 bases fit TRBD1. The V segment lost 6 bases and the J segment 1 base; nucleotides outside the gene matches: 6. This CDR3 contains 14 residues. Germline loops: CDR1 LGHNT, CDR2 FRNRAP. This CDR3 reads CASGPGQFSYEQYF. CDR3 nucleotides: TGTGCTAGTGGGCCGGGACAGTTTTCCTACGAGCAGTACTTC.